Sequencing of this TCR beta chain was carried out in a study of blood T cell repertoires in COVID-19. Original handling: Reference gene primer amplification gave nucleated cell count estimates. Data came from immunoSEQ multiplex PCR; TCRdb stores just in-frame clones and leaves some out. V and J calls and clone size are as listed in that table; D and trimming were resolved from the DNA. The sample shows approximately 310,000 clones, roughly 84% of them seen only once. The CDR3 is 13 amino acids. The V end was cut by 6 bases, the J end by 6 bases, with 12 bases between. This chain links TRBV12-3 or TRBV12-4 with TRBJ2-4, with D perhaps TRBD1 (5 bases). Sequencing input: peripheral blood. This TCR was recovered from a man aged 45-60 years with active or convalescent COVID-19. CDR3 region: CASRASGANIQYF. Here the CDR3 DNA reads TGTGCCAGCAGGGCTAGTGGGGCAAACATTCAGTACTTC.